The 8 T cell receptor beta chains below come from one sample, sequenced in a study of response to subunit inactivated influenza vaccine. MiXCR, applied by TCRdb to the RT-PCR reads, yields one record per CDR3 protein. The profile covers about 780,000 distinct CDR3 sequences, with roughly 18% appearing a single time and 11% taken by the ten largest. This material consisted of PBMCs from blood, taken 4 to 6 days after vaccination. The origin of the receptors is a middle-aged man who received an inactivated influenza vaccine.

This clonotype was counted ten times or more. The chain carries TRBV11-2 and TRBJ2-1; 8 bases are a match to TRBD2. Trimming cost V 5 bases and J 15 bases; bases outside gene matches: 12. The CDR3 has 13 amino acids. From germline, CDR1 is SGHAT and CDR2 FQNNGV. The DNA of the CDR3 is TGTGCCAGCAGCCCCGGGACTAGGGGATCTCGGTTCTTC. Translation gives CASSPGTRGSRFF.

In this sample, this clonotype turned up a few times. The rearrangement uses TRBV20-1 and TRBJ2-3, with D unresolved. Trimming cost V 6 bases and J 2 bases, with 9 bases left between them. CDR1 DFQATT and CDR2 SNEGSKA come from the germline V gene (reference sequence). CDR3 length: 12 amino acids. Here the CDR3 DNA reads TGCAGTGCCCGGCGCATCACAGATACGCAGTATTTT. Translation: CSARRITDTQYF.

The chain joins TRBV10-3 to TRBJ2-3; D ambiguous. The length of the CDR3 is 15 residues. Between the trimmed V and J ends, which lost 0 bases and 6 bases, there was a span of 13 bases. Germline CDR1 reads ENHRY; CDR2 reads SYGVKD. The chain's CDR3 is CAISESSPVVDTQYF. The DNA of the CDR3 is TGTGCCATCAGTGAGTCGTCACCGGTTGTCGATACGCAGTATTTT.

The chain combines TRBV5-5 with TRBJ1-1; weak D call: TRBD1 (5 bases). The germline CDR1 and CDR2 sequences are SGHKS and YYEKEE (reference sequence). The CDR3 length is 14 residues. Trimming cost V 4 bases and J 4 bases, with 14 bases left between them. The CDR3 protein is CASSPMGGSTEAFF. The CDR3 DNA follows: TGTGCCAGCAGCCCTATGGGGGGGAGCACTGAAGCTTTCTTT.

The chain combines TRBV7-9 with TRBJ2-3; D could derive from TRBD1 or TRBD2 (5 bases each). This CDR3 contains 15 residues. V was shortened by 3 bases and J by 2 bases, with 12 bases between the two germline ends. Germline values: CDR1 SEHNR, CDR2 FQNEAQ (reference sequence). The chain's CDR3 is CASSFGTQHTDTQYF. The CDR3 DNA sequence: TGTGCCAGCAGCTTCGGGACCCAGCACACAGATACGCAGTATTTT.

This clonotype was found a few times. The V and J genes are TRBV5-1 and TRBJ2-6; D tentatively reads TRBD1 or TRBD2 (6 bases each). The CDR3 is 16 residues long. The V and J ends lost 2 bases and 2 bases respectively, with 11 bases between them. CDR1 is SGHRS and CDR2 is YFSETQ in the germline V gene. The CDR3 loop reads CASSFDGGTGANVLTF. The CDR3 DNA reads TGCGCCAGCAGCTTCGACGGGGGCACTGGGGCCAACGTCCTGACTTTC.

This clonotype was seen only a few times. The V gene is TRBV7-2, the J gene TRBJ2-7; 9 bases fit TRBD1. The CDR3 is 16 amino acids. V was clipped by 1 base and J by 3 bases; unmatched bases: 7. Germline V CDR1 and CDR2: SGHTA, FQGNSA. For the CDR3, the DNA is TGTGCCAGCAGCTTAGAAGGGGGACAGGGTTTCTACGAGCAGTACTTC. This sequence encodes CASSLEGGQGFYEQYF.

This rearrangement joins TRBV9 to TRBJ2-3; TRBD2 matches 8 bases. The CDR3 has 14 amino acids. Per germline, CDR1 SGDLS and CDR2 YYNGEE. The J segment lost 1 base and the V segment lost 6 bases, leaving 4 bases of the junction unmatched. The CDR3 reads CASKGREGTDTQYF. CDR3 DNA sequence: TGTGCCAGCAAGGGGCGGGAGGGCACAGATACGCAGTATTTT.